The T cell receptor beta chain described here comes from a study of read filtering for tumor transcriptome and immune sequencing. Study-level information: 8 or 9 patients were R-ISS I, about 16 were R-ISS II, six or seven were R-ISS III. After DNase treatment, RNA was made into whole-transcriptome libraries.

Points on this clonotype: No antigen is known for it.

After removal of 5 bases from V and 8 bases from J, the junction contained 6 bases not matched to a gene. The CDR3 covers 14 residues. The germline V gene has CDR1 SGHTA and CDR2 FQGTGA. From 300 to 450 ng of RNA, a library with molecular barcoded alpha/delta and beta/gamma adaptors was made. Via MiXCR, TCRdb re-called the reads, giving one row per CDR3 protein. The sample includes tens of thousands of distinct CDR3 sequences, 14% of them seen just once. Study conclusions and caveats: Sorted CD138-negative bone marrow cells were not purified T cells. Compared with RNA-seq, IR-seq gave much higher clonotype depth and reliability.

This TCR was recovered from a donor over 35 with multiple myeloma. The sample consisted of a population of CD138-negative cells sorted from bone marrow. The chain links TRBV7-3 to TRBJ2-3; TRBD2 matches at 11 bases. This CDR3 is CASSATSGGSTQYF. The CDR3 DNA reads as TGTGCCAGCAGCGCCACTAGCGGGGGTTCTACGCAGTATTTT.